The entry below gives a single T cell receptor (beta chain) sequence along with its context. Trimming cost V 3 bases and J 4 bases; bases outside gene matches: 7. In germline, CDR1 is SGHTS, CDR2 YDEGEE. This CDR3 spans 15 amino acids. Some clones are missing from TCRdb's copy, which holds only in-frame ones; the method was immunoSEQ multiplex PCR. The sample holds 150,000 to 200,000 clones, roughly nine tenths seen once. The source of the sample is a study of blood T cell repertoires in COVID-19. The sequence came from a man aged 65-85 years with active or convalescent COVID-19. This chain joins TRBV5-8 and TRBJ2-3, with TRBD2 identical over 8 bases. Sample: peripheral blood. The CDR3 DNA sequence: TGTGCCAGCAGCTCCGGGACTAGGGACTCAGATACGCAGTATTTT. The encoded protein is CASSSGTRDSDTQYF. The whole variable domain, filled in from reference TRBV5-8 and TRBJ2-3, reads EAGVTQSPTHLIKTRGQQATLRCSPISGHTSVYWYQQALGLGLQFLLWYDEGEERNRGNFPPRFSGRQFPNYSSELNVNALELEDSALYLCASSSGTRDSDTQYFGPGTRLTVL.